The T cell receptor beta chain described here comes from a study of CXCR3-negative and CXCR3-positive naive CD8 T cells. Study results and caveats: Similar TRBV-TRBJ gene usage was seen in naive CXCR3-negative and CXCR3-positive cells, but not in memory cells.

The CDR3 has 20 residues. Carrying UMI labels, the TRB cDNA libraries were prepared through 5' RACE. From the 5' RACE reads, TCRdb lists one entry per CDR3 protein and no DNA. Its table lists about 43,000 distinct CDR3 sequences. Note on this clonotype: Its specificity is unknown.

The rearrangement uses TRBV12-2 and TRBJ2-7; TCRdb returns TRBD2, unconfirmable since there is no DNA. TRBV12-2 has pseudogene status. Specimen: memory CD8+ T cells from blood. The sequence was collected from a human donor in good health. Some clones in this sample may be carry-over from other donors' samples. CDR3 sequence: CASRLVTTGTSGRQSYEQYF.